Following are 3 T cell receptor beta chains from one sample sequenced in a study of beta chain features in type 1 diabetes. The study reverse transcribed the entire isolated RNA, so it sequenced expressed TCRB transcripts. Method: immunoSEQ multiplex PCR; TCRdb's copy keeps in-frame clones and lacks some. The table lists some 150,000 clones, roughly 10% of them singletons. The sequenced material came from central memory CD4+ T cells from blood. Source of these receptors: a man between 18 and 35 years old in good health.

This clone has a handful of counts. This sequence joins TRBV28 and TRBJ2-3; 7 positions agree with TRBD1. V lost 5 bases and J lost 6; bases outside the gene matches: 5. The length of the CDR3 is 13 residues. From germline, CDR1 is MDHEN and CDR2 SYDVKM. The CDR3 loop reads CASSPTGVDTQYF. The CDR3 nucleotides read TGTGCCAGCAGTCCCACAGGGGTTGATACGCAGTATTTT.

The rearrangement joins TRBV5-4 to TRBJ1-1, with 7 nucleotides matching TRBD1. Germline trimming cut 4 bases from V and 5 bases from J; bases unmatched to any gene: 5. The germline CDR1 and CDR2 sequences are SGHNT and YYREEE (reference sequence). This CDR3 comprises 13 residues. CDR3 bases: TGTGCCAGCAGCCCCCAGACAGGGACTGAAGCTTTCTTT. It specifies CASSPQTGTEAFF.

This clone was observed at least ten times. Germline is not matched at one junction end, which may reflect a read error. This CDR3 reads CQPGTLNEQFF. Here the CDR3 DNA reads TGTCAACCCGGGACTCTCAATGAGCAGTTCTTC. J is TRBJ2-1 and V is TRBV20-1; possibly TRBD2 for D (6 bases). CDR1 and CDR2 from the germline V gene are DFQATT and SNEGSKA (reference sequence). The CDR3 spans 11 residues.